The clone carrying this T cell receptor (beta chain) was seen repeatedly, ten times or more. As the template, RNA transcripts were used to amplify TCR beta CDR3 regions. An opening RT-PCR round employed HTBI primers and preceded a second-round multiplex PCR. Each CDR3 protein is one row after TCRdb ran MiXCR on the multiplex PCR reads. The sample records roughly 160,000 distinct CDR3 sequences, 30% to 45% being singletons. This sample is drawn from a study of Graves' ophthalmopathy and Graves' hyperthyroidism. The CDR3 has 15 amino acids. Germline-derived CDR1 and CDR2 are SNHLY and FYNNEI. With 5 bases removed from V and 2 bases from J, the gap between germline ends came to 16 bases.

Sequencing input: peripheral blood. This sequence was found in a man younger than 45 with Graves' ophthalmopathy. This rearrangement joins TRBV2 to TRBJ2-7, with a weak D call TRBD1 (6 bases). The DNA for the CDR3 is TGTGCCAGCAGTAATACAGGGCCACCTACCTACGAGCAGTACTTC. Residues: CASSNTGPPTYEQYF.